This T cell receptor (beta chain) was profiled in a study of shared clonotypes between healthy human individuals. Notes on this clone: No antigen is known for it.

This CDR3 contains 16 residues. Germline CDR1 and CDR2: MNHNY and SVGAGI (reference sequence). Trimming left V 8 bases short and J 2 bases short, with 20 bases between. The protocol was immunoSEQ multiplex PCR, while the TCRdb copy is restricted to in-frame clones and leaves out a portion. The table lists 1.5 million to 2.5 million clones, over 85% of them singletons, with less than 1.5% in the top ten. Whole-study results and caveats: Incompleteness in sorted-subset sequencing, despite large depth, was shown by rarefaction.

Naive CD8 cells were CD45RO-negative, positively selected for CCR7, excluding terminally differentiated effector memory CD45RA+ cells. Sequenced material: naive CD8+ T cells sorted from blood. This TCR derives from a man between 18 and 35 years old in good health. This chain links TRBV6-6 with TRBJ2-3; D might be TRBD2 (6 bases). CDR3 protein: CASVHTAGLLTDTQYF. The DNA for the CDR3 is TGTGCCAGCGTCCATACCGCGGGACTCCTCACAGATACGCAGTATTTT.